This T cell receptor (beta chain) came from a study of beta chain features in type 1 diabetes. Reverse transcribing all isolated RNA meant expressed TCRB transcripts were sequenced. Measured with immunoSEQ multiplex PCR; TCRdb has only the in-frame clones, and not every one. There are around 200,000 clones in the sample; about 13% occur only once, and 0.62% lies in the top ten. This CDR3 region has 14 residues. The germline V gene has CDR1 SNHLY and CDR2 FYNNEI. V shed 8 bases, J shed 4 bases, and the junction held 8 bases outside the gene matches. The rearrangement links TRBV2 to TRBJ1-1; 9 bases are a match to TRBD1. This sequence was found in a woman aged 18-35 years in good health. Material: central memory CD4+ T cells from blood. The CDR3 reads CASRQDRGGTEAFF. CDR3 in DNA: TGTGCCAGCCGTCAGGACAGGGGAGGCACTGAAGCTTTCTTT.